The next 28 T cell receptor beta chains were all read from a single sample in a study of T-cell memory formation after mild COVID-19. TCRdb called the 5' RACE reads again in MiXCR, with one record for every CDR3 protein. The sample shows about 430,000 distinct CDR3 sequences, 24% of them seen only once. The sample comprised PBMCs or a T cell subset sorted from them (not recorded which). These receptors originate from an adult woman who had mild COVID-19 (a few samples of this study predate the infection). Cell type and time point are not known.

This chain links TRBV4-1 with TRBJ2-5; TRBD1 aligns across 8 bases. CDR1 and CDR2 from the germline V gene are MGHRA and YSYEKL. The V and J ends lost 3 bases and 1 base, in that order; junction bases with no gene match: 4. This CDR3 comprises 15 residues. CDR3 DNA sequence: TGCGCCAGCAGCCATGCGACAGGGGCCCAAGAGACCCAGTACTTC. It yields the protein CASSHATGAQETQYF.

The chain is built from TRBV5-1 and TRBJ2-1; 8 positions match TRBD1. Trimming at V came to 2 bases and at J to 7 bases, leaving 8 bases not matched to a gene. CDR1 and CDR2 (germline): SGHRS, YFSETQ. The CDR3 sequence is 15 residues long. Here the CDR3 reads CASSFGQGSGNEQFF. CDR3 DNA: TGCGCCAGCAGCTTCGGACAGGGAAGCGGGAATGAGCAGTTCTTC. The complete variable domain, with remaining parts taken from reference TRBV5-1 and TRBJ2-1, reads KAGVTQTPRYLIKTRGQQVTLSCSPISGHRSVSWYQQTPGQGLQFLFEYFSETQRNKGNFPGRFSGRQFSNSRSEMNVSTLELGDSALYLCASSFGQGSGNEQFFGPGTRLTVL.

CDR3 amino acids: CSATGASGGASTDTQYF. CDR3 in DNA: TGCAGTGCCACGGGAGCTAGCGGGGGGGCTAGCACAGATACGCAGTATTTT. The chain combines TRBV20-1 with TRBJ2-3, with 12 bases matching TRBD2. The junction had 10 bases not matched to a gene; V was cut back by 6 bases and J by 0 bases. CDR1 DFQATT and CDR2 SNEGSKA come from the germline V gene (reference sequence). The CDR3 is 17 residues long.

The V and J genes are TRBV7-9 and TRBJ1-2; TRBD1 matches 7 bases. Germline-derived CDR1 and CDR2 are SEHNR and FQNEAQ (reference sequence). V lost 4 bases and J lost 7; bases outside the gene matches: 6. The CDR3 has 13 residues. The CDR3 sequence is CASSSDRASGYTF. DNA of the CDR3: TGTGCCAGCAGCTCTGACAGGGCTTCTGGCTACACCTTC.

This clonotype was counted at least ten times. The chain joins TRBV12-3 or TRBV12-4 to TRBJ2-5; D is ambiguous. V was pared by 0 bases and J by 6 bases, with 5 bases between. The CDR3 totals 12 residues. The CDR3 region has the DNA TGTGCCAGCAGTTTAGCTGGACAGACCCAGTACTTC. Protein sequence: CASSLAGQTQYF.

The CDR3 protein is CAWMGLANNEQFF. In DNA, the CDR3 is TGTGCCTGGATGGGACTAGCAAACAATGAGCAGTTCTTC. J is TRBJ2-1 and V is TRBV30, with 9 bases that match TRBD2. Germline CDR1 and CDR2: GTSNPN and SVGIG (reference sequence). The CDR3 runs 13 residues. V shed 4 bases and J 5 bases; nucleotides not matched to a gene: 3.

This clonotype was found a few times. The V gene is TRBV4-2, the J gene TRBJ2-2, with D perhaps matching TRBD2 (6 bases). This CDR3 has 16 amino acids. The V end was cut by 0 bases, the J end by 4 bases, with 12 bases between. Germline V CDR1 and CDR2: LGHNA, YNFKEQ. CDR3 sequence: CASSQDTSYSTGELFF. CDR3 DNA: TGTGCCAGCAGCCAAGACACTAGCTACAGCACCGGGGAGCTGTTTTTT.

The chain links TRBV12-3 or TRBV12-4 to TRBJ2-1; no clear D. Trimming pared 3 bases from V and 6 bases from J, leaving 6 bases between. This CDR3 is 12 amino acids long. CDR3 residues: CASSFPPNEQFF. The CDR3 region has the DNA TGTGCCAGCAGTTTCCCCCCCAATGAGCAGTTCTTC.

This chain joins TRBV4-1 and TRBJ1-2, with 10 bases fitting TRBD1. The CDR3 spans 15 residues. The germline CDR1 and CDR2 sequences are MGHRA and YSYEKL. V was pared by 4 bases and J by 7 bases, with 9 bases of the junction left unmatched. CDR3 amino acids: CASSRGGQGVRGYTF. CDR3 coding DNA: TGCGCCAGCAGCCGTGGTGGACAGGGGGTCCGTGGCTACACCTTC.

J is TRBJ1-1 and V is TRBV29-1; maybe TRBD1 (6 bases). V gave up 4 bases and J gave up 4 bases, with 13 bases separating them. The germline V gene has CDR1 SQVTM and CDR2 ANQGSEA. CDR3 length equals 13 residues. In DNA, the CDR3 is TGCAGCGTTGTCTCGCCAGGGGCCACTGAAGCTTTCTTT. It encodes CSVVSPGATEAFF.

This clonotype appeared a few times. The genes are TRBV12-3 or TRBV12-4 and TRBJ2-6; D unresolved. V was pared by 7 bases and J by 1 base, with 11 bases between. This CDR3 is 15 amino acids long. CDR3 region: CASTQRKSGANVLTF. The CDR3 DNA follows: TGTGCCAGCACCCAAAGGAAATCTGGGGCCAACGTCCTGACTTTC.

The chain recombines TRBV20-1 with TRBJ1-3; D is possibly TRBD1 (6 bases). The CDR3 spans 17 residues. Germline-derived CDR1 and CDR2 are DFQATT and SNEGSKA (reference sequence). Trimming took off 0 bases at V and 0 bases at J, with 15 bases between the two ends. The CDR3 DNA sequence: TGCAGTGCTAGAGATGGGAGACAGGCGAGCTCTGGAAACACCATATATTTT. It codes for CSARDGRQASSGNTIYF.

This clonotype was seen a handful of times. The CDR3 sequence: CASSPTETGTGPNEQFF. The CDR3 region has the DNA TGTGCCAGCTCACCAACCGAAACCGGGACAGGGCCCAATGAGCAGTTCTTC. This sequence joins TRBV18 and TRBJ2-1; TRBD1 matches 9 bases. This CDR3 is built from 17 residues. Germline CDR1 reads KGHSH; CDR2 reads LQKENI. J lost 6 bases, V lost 2 bases, and 11 bases had no gene match. The complete variable domain, with remaining parts taken from reference TRBV18 and TRBJ2-1, reads NAGVMQNPRHLVRRRGQEARLRCSPMKGHSHVYWYRQLPEEGLKFMVYLQKENIIDESGMPKERFSAEFPKEGPSILRIQQVVRGDSAAYFCASSPTETGTGPNEQFFGPGTRLTVL.

The rearrangement uses TRBV27 and TRBJ1-2; 12 nucleotides match TRBD1. Looked up from germline, CDR1 is MNHEY and CDR2 is SMNVEV (reference sequence). The CDR3 consists of 19 residues. V shed 5 bases and J 5 bases; nucleotides not matched to a gene: 18. The CDR3 DNA reads as TGTGCCAGCAGTCCGTACCGGGACAGGGGGCGCCTTGTGAGTTATGGCTACACCTTC. Translating gives CASSPYRDRGRLVSYGYTF.

The chain employs TRBV5-1 and TRBJ2-1; 9 bases are shared with TRBD2. V lost 2 bases and J lost 6; bases outside the gene matches: 9. The CDR3 extends over 16 amino acids. CDR1 SGHRS and CDR2 YFSETQ come from the germline V gene. The CDR3 DNA follows: TGCGCCAGCAGCTTTGAGTTAGCGGGAGTGCTCAATGAGCAGTTCTTC. Protein: CASSFELAGVLNEQFF. The whole variable domain, filled in from reference TRBV5-1 and TRBJ2-1, reads KAGVTQTPRYLIKTRGQQVTLSCSPISGHRSVSWYQQTPGQGLQFLFEYFSETQRNKGNFPGRFSGRQFSNSRSEMNVSTLELGDSALYLCASSFELAGVLNEQFFGPGTRLTVL.

This chain uses TRBV18 with TRBJ2-3; D perhaps matches TRBD2 (6 bases). Germline V gene lookup returns CDR1 KGHSH and CDR2 LQKENI. The V gene lost 6 bases and the J gene lost 0 bases, with 19 bases spanning the gap. The CDR3 sequence is 17 residues long. The CDR3 nucleotides read TGTGCCAGCTCTCGGGCCGTGGTAGCGGTGAGCACAGATACGCAGTATTTT. Translated, it gives CASSRAVVAVSTDTQYF.

This clonotype has more than one count but fewer than ten. The chain has TRBV4-1 and TRBJ1-6; D is undetermined. With 1 base removed from V and 12 bases from J, the gap between germline ends came to 13 bases. CDR3 size: 14 residues. Per germline, CDR1 MGHRA and CDR2 YSYEKL. CDR3 in amino acids: CASSQGAGRGPLHF. The DNA of the CDR3 is TGCGCCAGCAGCCAAGGCGCAGGCCGGGGACCCCTCCACTTT.

As concerns this clonotype: At one end the junction does not follow the germline gene, possibly because of a read error. This sequence joins TRBV7-9 and TRBJ1-1; perhaps TRBD1 as D (6 bases). The CDR3 loop spans 14 amino acids. The germline CDR1 and CDR2 sequences are SEHNR and FQNEAQ (reference sequence). CDR3 in DNA: TGCGCCAGCAGCTTGGGGGCACTGAACACTGAAGCTTTCTTT. It codes for CASSLGALNTEAFF. Looking up the rest from reference TRBV7-9 and TRBJ1-1 gives the full variable domain: DTGVSQNPRHKITKRGQNVTFRCDPISEHNRLYWYRQTLGQGPEFLTYFQNEAQLEKSRLLSDRFSAERPKGSFSTLEIQRTEQGDSAMYLCASSLGALNTEAFFGQGTRLTVV.

The rearrangement uses TRBV5-1 and TRBJ2-5; perhaps TRBD1 as D (6 bases). V was cut by 2 bases and J by 7 bases, with 18 bases left in between. The V gene's germline CDR1 is SGHRS and CDR2 YFSETQ. This CDR3 is 15 amino acids long. CDR3 sequence: CASSFRDPQGWTQYF. The CDR3 nucleotides are TGCGCCAGCAGCTTTCGGGATCCTCAGGGGTGGACCCAGTACTTC.

This clonotype was counted between two and nine times. V gene TRBV2 combines with J gene TRBJ1-2; weak D call: TRBD1 (6 bases). V lost 4 bases to trimming and J lost 4 bases, with 22 bases between them. The CDR3 has 17 residues. Germline lookup yields CDR1 SNHLY and CDR2 FYNNEI. The CDR3 nucleotides are TGTGCCAGCAGTGTAAGGGCAGGGGACCCGAGGGGCTATGGCTACACCTTC. It translates to CASSVRAGDPRGYGYTF.

The chain carries TRBV20-1 and TRBJ1-2, with D unresolved. In germline, CDR1 is DFQATT, CDR2 SNEGSKA (reference sequence). V lost 3 bases and J lost 8, with 19 bases in between. This CDR3 has 14 amino acids. The CDR3 nucleotides read TGCAGTGCTAGCATCGGTCGGAATTCTCGGGGCTACACCTTC. Its protein is CSASIGRNSRGYTF.

This clonotype was observed a few times. CDR3 residues: CASRLASGPSSYEQYF. The CDR3 DNA reads as TGTGCAAGTCGCCTTGCTTCGGGGCCCAGCTCCTACGAGCAGTACTTC. V is TRBV12-2 and J is TRBJ2-7; the DNA was not compared with TRBD2, the D call given in the table. TRBV12-2 is a known pseudogene. The CDR3 covers 16 residues.

The chain couples TRBV12-3 or TRBV12-4 to TRBJ1-1; D gene uncertain. The CDR3 runs 14 residues. V dropped 6 bases and J dropped 0 bases, with 11 bases sitting between them. The CDR3 loop is CASRGSQVNTEAFF. The CDR3 DNA is TGTGCCAGCAGGGGGTCTCAGGTGAACACTGAAGCTTTCTTT.

This rearrangement joins TRBV20-1 to TRBJ1-1; weak D call: TRBD1 (6 bases). V was shortened by 3 bases and J by 1 base, with 9 bases between the two germline ends. The CDR3 has 13 residues. Germline CDR1 and CDR2: DFQATT and SNEGSKA (reference sequence). The CDR3 DNA reads TGCAGTGCTAGCCCGGACAGGAACACTGAAGCTTTCTTT. It is translated as CSASPDRNTEAFF.

The chain couples TRBV27 to TRBJ1-4; D is possibly TRBD1 (6 bases). The CDR3 totals 15 residues. Per the germline V gene, CDR1 is MNHEY and CDR2 is SMNVEV (reference sequence). V shed 4 bases and J shed 8 bases, with 17 bases lying between them. CDR3 nucleotide sequence: TGTGCCAGCAGTTCCCTTAGTCAGGGGAGGGAAAAACTGTTTTTT. This gives the protein CASSSLSQGREKLFF.

This clonotype occurred a few times. The rearrangement links TRBV4-2 to TRBJ2-7; no reliable D call. This CDR3 has 15 residues. V was clipped by 0 bases and J by 6 bases, with 15 bases between them. The V gene's germline CDR1 is LGHNA and CDR2 YNFKEQ. CDR3 region: CASSQEFRTVSEQYF. CDR3 in DNA: TGTGCCAGCAGCCAAGAGTTCCGGACGGTCTCCGAGCAGTACTTC.

The chain combines TRBV7-8 with TRBJ1-5; D call uncertain. The CDR3 totals 16 residues. Trimming took 5 bases from V and 3 from J, leaving 17 bases between them. Germline V gene sequence: CDR1 SGHVS, CDR2 FQNEAQ. DNA for the CDR3: TGTGCCAGCAGCCATAAGGCAGTAGTAGCCAATCAGCCCCAGCATTTT. It specifies CASSHKAVVANQPQHF. Filled out from reference TRBV7-8 and TRBJ1-5, the complete variable domain reads GAGVSQSPRYKVAKRGQDVALRCDPISGHVSLFWYQQALGQGPEFLTYFQNEAQLDKSGLPSDRFFAERPEGSVSTLKIQRTQQEDSAVYLCASSHKAVVANQPQHFGDGTRLSIL.

This clonotype was seen more than once but under ten times. The rearrangement uses TRBV12-3 or TRBV12-4 and TRBJ2-2; 12 bases map to TRBD2. The CDR3 covers 18 residues. V shed 4 bases and J 0 bases; nucleotides not matched to a gene: 6. In DNA, the CDR3 is TGTGCCAGCAGTTCAGGACTAGCGGGAAAAGCGAACACCGGGGAGCTGTTTTTT. Its protein product is CASSSGLAGKANTGELFF.